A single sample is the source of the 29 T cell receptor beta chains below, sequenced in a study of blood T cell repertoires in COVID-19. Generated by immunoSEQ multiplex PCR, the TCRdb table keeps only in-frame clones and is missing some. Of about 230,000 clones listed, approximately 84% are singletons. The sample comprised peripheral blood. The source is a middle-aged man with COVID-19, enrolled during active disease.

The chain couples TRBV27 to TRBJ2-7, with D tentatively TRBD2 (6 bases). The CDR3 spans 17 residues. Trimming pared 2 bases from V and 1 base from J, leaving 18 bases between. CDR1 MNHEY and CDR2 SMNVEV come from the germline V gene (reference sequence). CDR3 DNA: TGTGCCAGCAGTTTACGTAGGGACTTTACAAGGTCCTACGAGCAGTACTTC. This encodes CASSLRRDFTRSYEQYF.

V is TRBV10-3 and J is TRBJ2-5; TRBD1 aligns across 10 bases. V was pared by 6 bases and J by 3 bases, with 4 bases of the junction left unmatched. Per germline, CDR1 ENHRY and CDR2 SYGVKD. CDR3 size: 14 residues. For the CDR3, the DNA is TGTGCCATCAGGCCAGGGACAGGGGAAGAGACCCAGTACTTC. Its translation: CAIRPGTGEETQYF.

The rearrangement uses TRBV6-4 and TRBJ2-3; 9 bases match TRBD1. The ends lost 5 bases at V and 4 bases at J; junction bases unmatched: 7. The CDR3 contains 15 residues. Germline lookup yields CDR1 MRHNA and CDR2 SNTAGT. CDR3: CASSTGQGYSDTQYF. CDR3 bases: TGTGCCAGCAGTACAGGACAGGGGTATTCAGATACGCAGTATTTT.

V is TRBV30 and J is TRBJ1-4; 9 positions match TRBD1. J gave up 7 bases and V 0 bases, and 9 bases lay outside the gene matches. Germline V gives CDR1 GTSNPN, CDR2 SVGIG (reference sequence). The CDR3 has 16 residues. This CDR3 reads CAWSVRGGQGSEKLFF. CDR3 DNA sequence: TGTGCCTGGAGTGTACGCGGAGGACAGGGGAGTGAAAAACTGTTTTTT.

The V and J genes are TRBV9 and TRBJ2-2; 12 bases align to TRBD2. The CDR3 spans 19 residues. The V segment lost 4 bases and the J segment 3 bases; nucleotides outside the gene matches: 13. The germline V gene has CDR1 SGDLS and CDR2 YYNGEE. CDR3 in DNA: TGTGCCAGCAGCTCTCGACTAGCGGGGGTACCGTTACACACCGGGGAGCTGTTTTTT. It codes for CASSSRLAGVPLHTGELFF. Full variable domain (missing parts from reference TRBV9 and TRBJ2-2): DSGVTQTPKHLITATGQRVTLRCSPRSGDLSVYWYQQSLDQGLQFLIQYYNGEERAKGNILERFSAQQFPDLHSELNLSSLELGDSALYFCASSSRLAGVPLHTGELFFGEGSRLTVL.

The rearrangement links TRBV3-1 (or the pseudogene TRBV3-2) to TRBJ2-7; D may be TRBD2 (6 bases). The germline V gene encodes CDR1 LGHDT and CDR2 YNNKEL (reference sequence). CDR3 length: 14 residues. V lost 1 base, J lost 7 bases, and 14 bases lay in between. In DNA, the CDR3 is TGTGCCAGCAGCCAAGCGTTCCTAGCGAGGGAGCAGTACTTC. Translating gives CASSQAFLAREQYF.

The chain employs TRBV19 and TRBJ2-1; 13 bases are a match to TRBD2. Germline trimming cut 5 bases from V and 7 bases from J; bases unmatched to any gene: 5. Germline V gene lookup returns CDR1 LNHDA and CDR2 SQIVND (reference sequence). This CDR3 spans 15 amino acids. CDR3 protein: CASSQLAGGHNEQFF. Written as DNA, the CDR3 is TGTGCCAGTAGTCAACTAGCGGGGGGGCATAATGAGCAGTTCTTC.

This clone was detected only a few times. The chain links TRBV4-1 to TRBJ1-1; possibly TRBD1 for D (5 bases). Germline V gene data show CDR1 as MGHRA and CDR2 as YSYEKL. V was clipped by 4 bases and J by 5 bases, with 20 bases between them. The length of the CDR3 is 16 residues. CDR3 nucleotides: TGCGCCAGCAGCCTGCGGGGGTTGGAAGGTCGAACTGAAGCTTTCTTT. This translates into CASSLRGLEGRTEAFF.

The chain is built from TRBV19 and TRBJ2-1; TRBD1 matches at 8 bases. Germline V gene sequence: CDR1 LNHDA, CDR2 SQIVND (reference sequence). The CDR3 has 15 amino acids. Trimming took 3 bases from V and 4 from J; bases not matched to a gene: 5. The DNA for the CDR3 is TGTGCCAGTAGTATCAGTCAGGGGGCGTACAATGAGCAGTTCTTC. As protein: CASSISQGAYNEQFF.

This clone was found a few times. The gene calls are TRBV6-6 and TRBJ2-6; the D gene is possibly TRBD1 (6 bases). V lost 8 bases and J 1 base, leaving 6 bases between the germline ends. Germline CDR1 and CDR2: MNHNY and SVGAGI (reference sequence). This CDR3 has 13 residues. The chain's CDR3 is CASGQSGANVLTF. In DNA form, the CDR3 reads TGTGCCAGCGGACAGTCTGGGGCCAACGTCCTGACTTTC.

The CDR3 reads CASGLGGQGAGGYTF. The CDR3 DNA reads as TGTGCTAGTGGTTTGGGGGGACAGGGGGCCGGTGGCTACACCTTC. This chain uses TRBV12-5 with TRBJ1-2; 12 bases agree with TRBD1. This CDR3 is built from 15 residues. V was clipped by 1 base and J by 7 bases; unmatched bases: 4. The germline gives CDR1 LGHNT, CDR2 FRNRAP. Using reference TRBV12-5 and TRBJ1-2 for the parts outside the CDR3, the full variable domain is DARVTQTPRHKVTEMGQEVTMRCQPILGHNTVFWYRQTMMQGLELLAYFRNRAPLDDSGMPKDRFSAEMPDATLATLKIQPSEPRDSAVYFCASGLGGQGAGGYTFGSGTRLTVV.

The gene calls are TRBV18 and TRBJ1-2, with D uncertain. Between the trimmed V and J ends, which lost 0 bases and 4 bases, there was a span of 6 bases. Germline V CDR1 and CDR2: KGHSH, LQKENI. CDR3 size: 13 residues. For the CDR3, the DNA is TGTGCCAGCTCACCACCCGCGGGCTATGGCTACACCTTC. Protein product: CASSPPAGYGYTF.

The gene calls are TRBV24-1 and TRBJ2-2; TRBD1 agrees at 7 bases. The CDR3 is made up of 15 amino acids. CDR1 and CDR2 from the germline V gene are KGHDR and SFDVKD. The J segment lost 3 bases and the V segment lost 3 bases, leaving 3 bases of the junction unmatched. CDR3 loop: CATSDPQGYTGELFF. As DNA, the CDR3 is TGTGCCACCAGTGATCCACAGGGGTACACCGGGGAGCTGTTTTTT.

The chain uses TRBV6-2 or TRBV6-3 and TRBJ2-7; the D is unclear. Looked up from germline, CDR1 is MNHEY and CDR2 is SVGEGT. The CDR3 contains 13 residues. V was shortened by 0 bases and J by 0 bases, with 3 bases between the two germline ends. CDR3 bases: TGTGCCAGCAGTTACTCCTCCTCCTACGAGCAGTACTTC. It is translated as CASSYSSSYEQYF.

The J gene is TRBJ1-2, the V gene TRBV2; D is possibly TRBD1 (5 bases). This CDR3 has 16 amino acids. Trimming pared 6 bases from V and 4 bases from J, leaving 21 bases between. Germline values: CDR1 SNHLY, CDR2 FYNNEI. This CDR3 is CASRGVWDFIGYGYTF. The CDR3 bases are TGTGCCAGCAGGGGAGTTTGGGACTTCATCGGCTATGGCTACACCTTC.

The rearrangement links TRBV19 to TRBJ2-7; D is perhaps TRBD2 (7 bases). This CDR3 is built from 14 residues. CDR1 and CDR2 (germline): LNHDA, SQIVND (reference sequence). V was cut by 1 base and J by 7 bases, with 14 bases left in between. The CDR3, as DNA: TGTGCCAGTAGTATAGTTTGGGGGGGCCGGGAGCAGTACTTC. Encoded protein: CASSIVWGGREQYF.

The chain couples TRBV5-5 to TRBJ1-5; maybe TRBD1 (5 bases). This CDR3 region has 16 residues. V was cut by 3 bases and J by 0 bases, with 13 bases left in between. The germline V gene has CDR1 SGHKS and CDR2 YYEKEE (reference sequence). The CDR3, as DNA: TGTGCCAGCAGCTCTAGGGACTTTTATAGCAATCAGCCCCAGCATTTT. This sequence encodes CASSSRDFYSNQPQHF.

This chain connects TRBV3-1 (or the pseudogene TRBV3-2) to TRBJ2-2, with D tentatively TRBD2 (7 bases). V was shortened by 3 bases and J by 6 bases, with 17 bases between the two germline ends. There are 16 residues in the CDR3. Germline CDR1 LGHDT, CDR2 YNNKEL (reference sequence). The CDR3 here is CASSHWSEGGAGELFF. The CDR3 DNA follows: TGTGCCAGCAGCCATTGGTCCGAAGGGGGGGCCGGGGAGCTGTTTTTT.

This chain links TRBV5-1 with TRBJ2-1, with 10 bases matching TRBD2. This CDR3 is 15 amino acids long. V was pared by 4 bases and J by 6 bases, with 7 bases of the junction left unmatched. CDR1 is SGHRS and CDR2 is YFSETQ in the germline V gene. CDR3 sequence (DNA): TGCGCCAGCAGCCCCGGGACTAGCGCAGTCAATGAGCAGTTCTTC. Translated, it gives CASSPGTSAVNEQFF.

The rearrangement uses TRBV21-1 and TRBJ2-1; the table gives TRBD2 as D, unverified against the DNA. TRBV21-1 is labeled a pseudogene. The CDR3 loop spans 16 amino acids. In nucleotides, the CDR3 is TGTGCCAGCACCCCAGGGACTAGCGGACCCTACAATGAGCAGTTCTTC. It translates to CASTPGTSGPYNEQFF.

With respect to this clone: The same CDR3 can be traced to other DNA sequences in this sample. CDR3 coding DNA: TGTGCCAGCAGCGTAGGGCAGAACTACGAGCAGTACTTC. Protein sequence: CASSVGQNYEQYF. The V and J genes are TRBV9 and TRBJ2-7; no clear D gene. V lost 0 bases and J lost 3, with 7 bases in between. The CDR3 runs to 13 residues. The germline CDR1 and CDR2 sequences are SGDLS and YYNGEE.

The CDR3 loop reads CASSGGEAGNQPQHF. CDR3 bases: TGTGCCAGCAGCGGGGGGGAGGCGGGCAATCAGCCCCAGCATTTT. The chain links TRBV6-2 or TRBV6-3 to TRBJ1-5; tentatively, D is TRBD1 (5 bases). The CDR3 runs 15 residues. V shed 6 bases and J shed 2 bases, with 14 bases lying between them. Germline lookup yields CDR1 MNHEY and CDR2 SVGEGT.

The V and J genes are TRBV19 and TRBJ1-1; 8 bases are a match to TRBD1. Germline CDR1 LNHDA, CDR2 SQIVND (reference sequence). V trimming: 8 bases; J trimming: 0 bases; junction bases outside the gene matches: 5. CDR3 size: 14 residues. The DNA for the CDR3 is TGTGCCAGTGGGTACAGGGGGGTGAACACTGAAGCTTTCTTT. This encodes CASGYRGVNTEAFF.

CDR3 loop: CASSFGETQYF. The CDR3 DNA reads TGTGCCAGCAGTTTCGGAGAGACCCAGTACTTC. The chain has TRBV12-3 or TRBV12-4 and TRBJ2-5, with D hard to call. The germline V and J ends were trimmed by 3 bases and 4 bases, with 3 bases remaining between them. There are 11 residues in the CDR3.

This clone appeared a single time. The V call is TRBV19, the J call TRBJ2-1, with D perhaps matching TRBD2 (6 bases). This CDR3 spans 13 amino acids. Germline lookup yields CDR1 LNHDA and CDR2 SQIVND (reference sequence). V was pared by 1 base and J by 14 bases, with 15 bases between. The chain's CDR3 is CASSIVAGRPEFF. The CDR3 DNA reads TGTGCCAGTAGTATAGTTGCGGGACGGCCTGAGTTCTTC.

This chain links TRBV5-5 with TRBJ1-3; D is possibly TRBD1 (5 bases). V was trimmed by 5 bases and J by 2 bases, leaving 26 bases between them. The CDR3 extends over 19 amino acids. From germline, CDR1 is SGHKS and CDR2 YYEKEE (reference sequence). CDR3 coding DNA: TGTGCCAGCAGTTCCCTCCCGGGACGCCAATCGGGGGCTGGAAACACCATATATTTT. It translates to CASSSLPGRQSGAGNTIYF.

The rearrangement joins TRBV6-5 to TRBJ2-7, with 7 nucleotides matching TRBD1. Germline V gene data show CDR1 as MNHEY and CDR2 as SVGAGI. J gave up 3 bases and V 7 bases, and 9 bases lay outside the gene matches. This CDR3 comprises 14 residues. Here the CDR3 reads CASTRDRALYEQYF. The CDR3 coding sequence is TGTGCCAGCACTCGCGACAGGGCGCTCTACGAGCAGTACTTC.

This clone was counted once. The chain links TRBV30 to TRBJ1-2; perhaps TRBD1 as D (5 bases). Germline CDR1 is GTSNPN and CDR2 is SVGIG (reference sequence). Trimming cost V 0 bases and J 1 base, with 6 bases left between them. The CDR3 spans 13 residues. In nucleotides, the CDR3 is TGTGCCTGGAGTGTAGGGGTTAACTATGGCTACACCTTC. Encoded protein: CAWSVGVNYGYTF. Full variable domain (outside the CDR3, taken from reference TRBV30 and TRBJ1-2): SQTIHQWPATLVQPVGSPLSLECTVEGTSNPNLYWYRQAAGRGLQLLFYSVGIGQISSEVPQNLSASRPQDRQFILSSKKLLLSDSGFYLCAWSVGVNYGYTFGSGTRLTVV.

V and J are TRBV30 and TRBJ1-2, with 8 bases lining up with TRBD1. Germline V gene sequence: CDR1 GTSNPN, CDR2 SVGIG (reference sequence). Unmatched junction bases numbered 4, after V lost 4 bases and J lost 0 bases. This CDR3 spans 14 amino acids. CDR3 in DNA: TGTGCCTGGAAATTGACAGGGGCTAACTATGGCTACACCTTC. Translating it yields CAWKLTGANYGYTF. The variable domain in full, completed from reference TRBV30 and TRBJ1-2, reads SQTIHQWPATLVQPVGSPLSLECTVEGTSNPNLYWYRQAAGRGLQLLFYSVGIGQISSEVPQNLSASRPQDRQFILSSKKLLLSDSGFYLCAWKLTGANYGYTFGSGTRLTVV.